The 3 T cell receptor beta chains below come from one sample, sequenced in a study of cytomegalovirus exposure and HLA in healthy donors. Researchers ran the PCR with 60 Vbeta and 13 Jbeta primers. The method was immunoSEQ multiplex PCR; TCRdb's version includes in-frame clones alone and lacks a portion of them. Seen here are about 61,000 clones, about 81% observed once, and the top ten hold 45% to 60%. Sequencing used PBMCs. The source of these receptors is a middle-aged man in good health and CMV-seropositive.

The CDR3 region has the DNA TGTGCCAGCAGACCAGACAGACTAGCGGGATCCGGGGAGCTGTTTTTT. Encoded protein: CASRPDRLAGSGELFF. J is TRBJ2-2 and V is TRBV27; 11 bases match TRBD2. This CDR3 comprises 16 residues. The ends lost 6 bases at V and 6 bases at J; junction bases unmatched: 9. Germline V gene sequence: CDR1 MNHEY, CDR2 SMNVEV (reference sequence).

The rearrangement uses TRBV28 and TRBJ1-2, with D unclear. CDR3 length: 12 amino acids. Trimming left V 9 bases short and J 2 bases short, with 10 bases between. Per the germline V gene, CDR1 is MDHEN and CDR2 is SYDVKM. CDR3 sequence reads: CASTQLNYGYTF. CDR3 in DNA: TGTGCCAGTACACAGCTAAACTATGGCTACACCTTC.

V usage is TRBV7-2 and J usage is TRBJ1-2; D might be TRBD1 (5 bases). This CDR3 is built from 14 residues. V was trimmed by 0 bases and J by 7 bases, leaving 12 bases between them. Germline V gene data show CDR1 as SGHTA and CDR2 as FQGNSA. The CDR3, as DNA: TGTGCCAGCAGCTTAGCCCCGGGGGGGAGTGGCTACACCTTC. Translated, it gives CASSLAPGGSGYTF.